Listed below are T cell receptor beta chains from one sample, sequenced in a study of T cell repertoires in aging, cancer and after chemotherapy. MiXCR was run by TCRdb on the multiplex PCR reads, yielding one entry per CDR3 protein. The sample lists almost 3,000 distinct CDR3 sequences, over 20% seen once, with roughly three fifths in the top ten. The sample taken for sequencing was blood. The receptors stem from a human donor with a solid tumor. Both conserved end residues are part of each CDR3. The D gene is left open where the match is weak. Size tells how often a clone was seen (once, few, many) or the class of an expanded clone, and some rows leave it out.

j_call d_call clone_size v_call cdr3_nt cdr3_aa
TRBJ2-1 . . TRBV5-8 TGTGTCAGTGTGGGCTGGCTCAATGAGCAGTTCTTC CVSVGWLNEQFF
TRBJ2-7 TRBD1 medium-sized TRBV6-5 TGTGCCAGCAGTCCCCGGACAGGCGCCTACGAGCAGTACTTC CASSPRTGAYEQYF
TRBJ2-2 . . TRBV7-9 TGTGCCAGCAGCTTAGGTGGCAGGGGAGTTACTACCGGGGAGCTGTTTTTT CASSLGGRGVTTGELFF
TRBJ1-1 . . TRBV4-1 TGCGCCAGCAGCCACCCTTTGAACACTGAAGCTTTCTTT CASSHPLNTEAFF
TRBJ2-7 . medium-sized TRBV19 TGTGCCAGTAGAGGTCAACCCCACTACGAGCAGTACTTC CASRGQPHYEQYF
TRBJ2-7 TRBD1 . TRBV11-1 TGCGCCAGCAGCCGACCGGGACAGGGGTACGAGCAGTACTTC CASSRPGQGYEQYF
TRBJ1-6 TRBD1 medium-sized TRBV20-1 TGCAGTGCTCAACGGGACAGGGAGAGTTCACCCCTCCACTTT CSAQRDRESSPLHF
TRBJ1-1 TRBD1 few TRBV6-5 TGTGCCAGCAGGCTACAGGGGAGCACTGAAGCTTTCTTT CASRLQGSTEAFF
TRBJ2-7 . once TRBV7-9 TGTGCCAGCAGCTTAGAGACAGCTAGCTCCTACGAGCAGTACTTC CASSLETASSYEQYF
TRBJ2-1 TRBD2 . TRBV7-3 TGTGCCAGCAGCTTAGGGGCGGGAGCGTTAAATGAGCAGTTCTTC CASSLGAGALNEQFF
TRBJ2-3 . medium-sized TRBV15 TGTGCCACCAGCAGAGCGTCCGATACGCAGTATTTT CATSRASDTQYF
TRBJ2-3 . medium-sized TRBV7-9 TGTGCCAGTGACCAGGGAATCACAGATACGCAGTATTTT CASDQGITDTQYF
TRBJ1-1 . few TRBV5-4 TGTGCCAGCAGCTTCCCTGGGGCCAGGGCGAACACTGAAGCTTTCTTT CASSFPGARANTEAFF
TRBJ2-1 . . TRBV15 TGTGCCACCAGCATCACAGGAACTGAGCAGTTCTTC CATSITGTEQFF
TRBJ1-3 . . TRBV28 TGTGCCAGCAGTTTAAGGACAAGAGGAAACACCATATATTTT CASSLRTRGNTIYF
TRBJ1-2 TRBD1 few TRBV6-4 TGTGCCAGCACCACAGGGGCGCGAGGCTATGGCTACACCTTC CASTTGARGYGYTF
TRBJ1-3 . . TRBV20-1 TGCAGTGCCAGACTCGGGGAGTCTGGAAACACCATATATTTT CSARLGESGNTIYF
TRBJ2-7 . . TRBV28 TGTGCCAGCAGAACGCAGTCATCTCCTAACGAGCAGTACTTC CASRTQSSPNEQYF
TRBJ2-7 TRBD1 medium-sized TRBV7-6 TGTGCCAGCAGCACCTTTGACAGGGGCCCATACGAGCAGTACTTC CASSTFDRGPYEQYF
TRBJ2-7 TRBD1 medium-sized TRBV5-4 TGTGCCAGCAGCCGCGGGACAGGGTCCTACGAGCAGTACTTC CASSRGTGSYEQYF
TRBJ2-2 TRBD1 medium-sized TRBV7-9 TGTGCCAGCAGCTCAGACAGGGGGCCCACCGGGGAGCTGTTTTTT CASSSDRGPTGELFF
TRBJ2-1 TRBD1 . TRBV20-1 TGCAGTGCTAGTAGGGCAGGGGGCTACAATGAGCAGTTCTTC CSASRAGGYNEQFF
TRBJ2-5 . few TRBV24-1 TGTGCCACCAGTGATTTGGGGGGCGCAGAGACCCAGTACTTC CATSDLGGAETQYF
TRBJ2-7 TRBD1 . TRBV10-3 TGTGCCATCAGTGGCTGGACAGGGCGAGACTCCTACGAGCAGTACTTC CAISGWTGRDSYEQYF
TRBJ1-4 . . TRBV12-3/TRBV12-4 TGTGCCAGCAGTTCCCAGAGGGCAACTAATGAAAAACTGTTTTTT CASSSQRATNEKLFF
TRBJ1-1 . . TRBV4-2 TGCGCCAGCAGCCCAGGACAGTTGATCACTGAAGCTTTCTTT CASSPGQLITEAFF
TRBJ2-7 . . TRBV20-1 TGCAGTGCTAGAGAAGGTCCCGGGCGGGATCTCTACGAGCAGTACTTC CSAREGPGRDLYEQYF
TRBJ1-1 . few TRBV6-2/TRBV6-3 TGTGCCAGCAGTCAGTCAGCGATGAACACTGAAGCTTTCTTT CASSQSAMNTEAFF
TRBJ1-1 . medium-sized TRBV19 TGTGCCACTAAACAGACGGGGGGCTCGAACACTGAAGCTTTCTTT CATKQTGGSNTEAFF